This TCR beta chain stems from a study of T-cell reconstitution after alpha-beta-depleted transplantation in children (dated by TCRdb to 2015 to 2016). Some background on the complete study: The study quantitatively tracked T-cell immune reconstitution after TCRalphabeta/CD19-depleted allogeneic hematopoietic cell transplantation in children using TCR repertoire profiling.

Comment on this clonotype: No antigen is known for it. Base quality data are lacking; no much larger clone is found one base away.

The receptor library was made with PCR. The sample was run on an Illumina HiSeq 2500. TCR library preparation used molecular barcoding, with unique molecular identifiers applied to normalize quantification of the TCRbeta repertoire. The public reads were run again by TCRdb, first through fastp at Q25 and then through MiXCR, and only productive beta chains were kept. Each entry is one CDR3 protein sequence, shown with its most common DNA and genes. The sample has some 460,000 distinct CDR3 sequences on record, roughly 16% of them singletons. Of the sample, approximately 28% is held by the ten largest clones. Here is what the overall study found, with its caveats: In some patients, the high TCRbeta diversity seen at day 60 was put down to recipient T cells and intrathymic progenitors that had survived conditioning. The apparently early recovery of alphabetaT-cell counts about two months after transplant reportedly depended on only several hundred rapidly expanded clones that came from non-depleted graft cells. The frequencies of hyperexpanded clones fell over the following months, and after one year, T-cell counts and TCRbeta diversity were mostly attributed to newly produced T cells.

V and J lose 2 bases and 3 bases, and a span of 12 bases separates them. The CDR3 runs 15 residues from the cysteine to the phenylalanine. CDR3 DNA is the only sequence kept; it has 45 bases, read in frame from the first base. For CDR1 and CDR2, the germline V gene (reference sequence) lists MNHEY and SMNVEV. The intended sense of this specimen's treatment or condition label: allogeneic hematopoietic cell transplantation with graft depleted of TCRalphabeta T cells and CD19 B cells. The children who served as transplant recipients had been given grafts of TCRalphabeta/CD19-depleted allogeneic hematopoietic cells.

This clonotype was obtained from a boy less than two years old who had a stem cell transplant for Wiskott-Aldrich syndrome, so the T cells may come from the graft donor. The source was PBMCs, mostly from graft donor cells, collected 360 days after TCRalphabeta/CD19-depleted stem cell transplant. The rearranged chain carries TRBV27 and TRBJ2-3, and the D gene may be TRBD1, 6 bases matching. Read as DNA, the sequence is TGTGCCAGCAGTTTAATGGGGGCCGGAACAGATACGCAGTATTTT. Translated, this is CASSLMGAGTDTQYF.